A single sample is the source of the 24 T cell receptor beta chains below, sequenced in a study of metastatic and nonmetastatic thyroid tumors. TCRdb recomputed clones from the PCR reads via MiXCR. The sample includes roughly 70,000 clones, more than 15% of them seen just once. Thyroid surgery took place with no prior treatment in any patient. Material: blood. These TCRs come from a female donor with papillary thyroid cancer or a benign thyroid nodule (not recorded which). Some clones in this sample may be carry-over from other donors' samples.

This clone was detected a few times. The chain joins TRBV7-2 to TRBJ2-7, with TRBD2 matching over 7 bases. Per the germline V gene, CDR1 is SGHTA and CDR2 is FQGNSA. The CDR3 is 14 residues long. The V segment lost 5 bases and the J segment 7 bases; nucleotides outside the gene matches: 11. CDR3 protein: CASSLRQWGGEQYF. CDR3 bases: TGTGCCAGCAGCCTCAGACAGTGGGGGGGAGAGCAGTACTTC.

This clone was recorded at least ten times. The chain employs TRBV6-1 and TRBJ2-3; D remains ambiguous. CDR3 length equals 12 residues. The germline gives CDR1 MNHNS, CDR2 SASEGT. V was clipped by 6 bases and J by 2 bases, with 6 bases between them. CDR3 loop: CASSPVTDTQYF. CDR3 bases: TGTGCCAGCAGCCCTGTCACAGATACGCAGTATTTT.

This clone was seen a handful of times. The J gene is TRBJ2-1, the V gene TRBV11-2; D is undetermined. This CDR3 has 15 residues. Trimming shortened V by 5 bases and J by 2 bases, and 13 bases separated the two germline ends. Germline CDR1 SGHAT, CDR2 FQNNGV. In nucleotides, the CDR3 is TGTGCCAGCAGCCTTGCTACGGGTACCTACAATGAGCAGTTCTTC. Protein: CASSLATGTYNEQFF.

This clone turned up a few times. The CDR3 DNA follows: TGTGCCAGCAAGAGGCAGGGGCCTGGGGCCAACGTCCTGACTTTC. Encoded protein: CASKRQGPGANVLTF. The V call is TRBV6-1, the J call TRBJ2-6; D might be TRBD1 (6 bases). The germline V and J ends were trimmed by 7 bases and 2 bases, with 12 bases remaining between them. This CDR3 is 15 amino acids long. Germline V CDR1 and CDR2: MNHNS, SASEGT.

This clone was observed many times. This chain joins TRBV5-1 and TRBJ2-1, with D hard to call. Germline V gene sequence: CDR1 SGHRS, CDR2 YFSETQ. This CDR3 region has 13 residues. V lost 0 bases to trimming and J lost 3 bases, with 4 bases between them. The CDR3 sequence: CASSLVGYNEQFF. As DNA, the CDR3 is TGCGCCAGCAGCTTGGTAGGCTACAATGAGCAGTTCTTC.

The chain joins TRBV11-1 to TRBJ1-2; tentative D call: TRBD1 (6 bases). V shed 1 base and J shed 2 bases, with 14 bases lying between them. This CDR3 comprises 16 residues. Per germline, CDR1 SGHAT and CDR2 FQDESV (reference sequence). CDR3 in amino acids: CASSLGGDIPNYGYTF. The DNA for the CDR3 is TGTGCCAGCAGCTTAGGCGGGGACATCCCGAACTATGGCTACACCTTC. The whole variable domain, filled in from reference TRBV11-1 and TRBJ1-2, reads EAEVAQSPRYKITEKSQAVAFWCDPISGHATLYWYRQILGQGPELLVQFQDESVVDDSQLPKDRFSAERLKGVDSTLKIQPAELGDSAMYLCASSLGGDIPNYGYTFGSGTRLTVV.

V usage is TRBV13 and J usage is TRBJ2-6; the D gene is possibly TRBD2 (5 bases). The CDR3 consists of 15 residues. Trimming cost V 2 bases and J 2 bases, with 7 bases left between them. Germline assignment: CDR1 PRHDT and CDR2 FYEKMQ (reference sequence). CDR3 residues: CASSLRGPGANVLTF. DNA of the CDR3: TGTGCCAGCAGCTTAAGAGGGCCTGGGGCCAACGTCCTGACTTTC. Looking up the rest from reference TRBV13 and TRBJ2-6 gives the full variable domain: AAGVIQSPRHLIKEKRETATLKCYPIPRHDTVYWYQQGPGQDPQFLISFYEKMQSDKGSIPDRFSAQQFSDYHSELNMSSLELGDSALYFCASSLRGPGANVLTFGAGSRLTVL.

By sample fraction, this clone is medium-sized. The rearrangement uses TRBV6-5 and TRBJ1-1; no clear D. The V gene's germline CDR1 is MNHEY and CDR2 SVGAGI. The CDR3 extends over 13 amino acids. Trimming removed 2 bases at V and 2 bases at J, with 6 bases between. The CDR3 DNA reads as TGTGCCAGCAGTTACGCCAAAAACACTGAAGCTTTCTTT. This gives the protein CASSYAKNTEAFF.

The rearrangement links TRBV20-1 to TRBJ2-7; no clear D. This CDR3 region has 17 residues. Germline V gives CDR1 DFQATT, CDR2 SNEGSKA (reference sequence). V lost 0 bases and J lost 2, with 20 bases in between. This CDR3 reads CSARDPLARGQTYEQYF. The CDR3 DNA follows: TGCAGTGCTAGAGATCCCCTCGCTAGAGGCCAAACCTACGAGCAGTACTTC.

This chain joins TRBV5-1 and TRBJ1-1, with D unresolved. Germline CDR1 reads SGHRS; CDR2 reads YFSETQ. This CDR3 is 16 amino acids long. Trimming removed 4 bases at V and 0 bases at J, with 16 bases between. CDR3 sequence: CASSLKVGTMNTEAFF. CDR3 bases: TGCGCCAGCAGCCTAAAGGTGGGCACGATGAACACTGAAGCTTTCTTT.

This clone was observed a handful of times. This sequence joins TRBV6-1 and TRBJ1-3; D is uncertain. V lost 7 bases and J lost 0, with 16 bases in between. The germline CDR1 and CDR2 sequences are MNHNS and SASEGT. The CDR3 length is 16 residues. This chain's CDR3 is CASMDRYGGSGNTIYF. DNA of the CDR3: TGTGCCAGCATGGACCGATATGGCGGCTCTGGAAACACCATATATTTT.

This clone was counted ten times or more. The genes are TRBV12-3 or TRBV12-4 and TRBJ1-2; no clear D gene. V was clipped by 4 bases and J by 4 bases, with 10 bases between them. This CDR3 has 13 amino acids. DNA of the CDR3: TGTGCCAGCAGTTCCGGGGTATCCTATGGCTACACCTTC. Protein: CASSSGVSYGYTF.

The CDR3 here is CASSQMTGPSGGEQFF. CDR3 sequence (DNA): TGTGCCAGCAGTCAGATGACGGGACCGAGCGGCGGTGAGCAGTTCTTC. The chain carries TRBV11-2 and TRBJ2-1, with D perhaps assigned TRBD1 or TRBD2 (5 bases each). Trimming stripped 6 bases from V and 9 bases from J, with 24 bases between. CDR3 length: 16 residues. The germline V gene encodes CDR1 SGHAT and CDR2 FQNNGV.

About this clone itself: A much more abundant neighbour one base away suggests this may be a read error. The V gene is TRBV7-7, the J gene TRBJ2-5; D is ambiguous. This CDR3 contains 13 residues. From germline, CDR1 is SSHAT and CDR2 FNYEAQ (reference sequence). The CDR3 reads CASSLRVEETQYF. The CDR3 nucleotides are TGTGCTAGCAGCTTAAGGGTCGAAGAGACCCAGTACTTC.

This chain links TRBV2 with TRBJ2-7; 12 nucleotides match TRBD2. The length of the CDR3 is 19 residues. Losses at the gene ends were 0 bases for V and 4 bases for J; bases not matched to a gene: 13. Germline V gene data show CDR1 as SNHLY and CDR2 as FYNNEI. The chain's CDR3 is CASSEARGLTSGRKYEQYF. In DNA form, the CDR3 reads TGTGCCAGCAGTGAAGCGCGCGGGTTAACTAGCGGGAGGAAGTACGAGCAGTACTTC.

This clone was detected many times. The chain joins TRBV5-6 to TRBJ2-2; D is perhaps TRBD1 (6 bases). Deletions cut 3 bases from V and 4 bases from J, with 10 bases between. The CDR3 is 14 amino acids. Germline V gene sequence: CDR1 SGHDT, CDR2 YYEEEE. CDR3 sequence: CASSSNRATGELFF. The CDR3 coding sequence is TGTGCCAGCAGCTCCAACAGGGCCACCGGGGAGCTGTTTTTT.

This chain connects TRBV12-5 to TRBJ1-1, with D perhaps TRBD1 (6 bases). Trimming removed 5 bases at V and 5 bases at J, with 9 bases between. Germline assignment: CDR1 LGHNT and CDR2 FRNRAP. This CDR3 has 12 amino acids. CDR3 in amino acids: CASGTGQTEAFF. The CDR3 DNA reads TGTGCTAGTGGTACCGGACAGACTGAAGCTTTCTTT.

On this clone: One end of the junction is discordant with germline, which a read error may explain. The chain is built from TRBV15 and TRBJ2-1; no reliable D call. The CDR3 loop spans 15 amino acids. Per germline, CDR1 LNHNV and CDR2 YYDKDF (reference sequence). CDR3: CAASRAWFSYNEQFF. DNA for the CDR3: TGTGCCGCCAGCAGAGCATGGTTCTCCTACAATGAGCAGTTCTTC.

This clone was seen ten or more times. The chain joins TRBV20-1 to TRBJ1-2; the match to TRBD1 covers 8 bases. V was clipped by 4 bases and J by 4 bases; unmatched bases: 5. Per germline, CDR1 DFQATT and CDR2 SNEGSKA (reference sequence). The CDR3 totals 13 residues. The CDR3 region has the DNA TGCAGTGCTACACAGGGGGTTACCTATGGCTACACCTTC. It yields the protein CSATQGVTYGYTF.

The chain recombines TRBV30 with TRBJ2-4, with D uncertain. The V gene lost 0 bases and the J gene lost 4 bases, with 10 bases spanning the gap. The CDR3 length is 14 residues. Germline lookup yields CDR1 GTSNPN and CDR2 SVGIG (reference sequence). The CDR3 sequence: CAWSVQVEKNIQYF. CDR3 coding DNA: TGTGCCTGGAGTGTTCAGGTTGAGAAAAACATTCAGTACTTC.

The table lists this clone with many counts. V usage is TRBV9 and J usage is TRBJ1-2; maybe TRBD1 (5 bases). CDR1 SGDLS and CDR2 YYNGEE come from the germline V gene. CDR3 length: 11 amino acids. Trimming pared 7 bases from V and 13 bases from J, leaving 17 bases between. The CDR3 loop reads CASAEGGDVTF. For the CDR3, the DNA is TGTGCCAGCGCGGAGGGAGGGGACGTCACCTTC.

Ten or more counts support this clone. The CDR3 does not close with the conserved phenylalanine or tryptophan, likely indicating a read error. The DNA is omitted, as the CDR3 cannot be located on it reliably, and the CDR3 follows TCRdb's listing. This rearrangement joins TRBV9 to TRBJ2-4; TRBD2 reflects the table's D call only, with no check against the DNA. The CDR3 sequence runs 9 residues, both termini included. Looked up from germline, CDR1 is SGDLS and CDR2 is YYNGEE. The CDR3 loop reads CASSVRLAG.

This clone was picked up many times. The chain joins TRBV4-1 to TRBJ1-5; D is uncertain. The germline V and J ends were trimmed by 0 bases and 0 bases, with 9 bases remaining between them. The germline V gene has CDR1 MGHRA and CDR2 YSYEKL. The CDR3 is made up of 16 amino acids. The CDR3 protein is CASSQERILSNQPQHF. The DNA for the CDR3 is TGCGCCAGCAGCCAAGAGCGGATACTTAGCAATCAGCCCCAGCATTTT.

This clone was detected ten times or more. The chain uses TRBV10-3 and TRBJ2-7; a weak D match, TRBD1 (5 bases). Trimming took 2 bases from V and 4 from J, leaving 6 bases between them. This CDR3 region has 12 residues. Germline CDR1 ENHRY, CDR2 SYGVKD. CDR3 sequence reads: CAISEHRYEQYF. CDR3 coding DNA: TGTGCCATCAGTGAGCACAGGTACGAGCAGTACTTC.